These T cell receptor beta chains were read from a single sample in a study of identical twins. TCRdb re-derived calls from the 5' RACE reads in MiXCR, one entry per CDR3 protein. The sample shows some 760,000 distinct CDR3 sequences, around a sixth of them seen only once. Separately, the same data were catalogued under a study of T cells expressing NK-cell markers.

The sample taken for sequencing was PBMCs. The receptors stem from a young woman in good health. CDR3s include the opening cysteine and the closing phenylalanine or tryptophan. D genes are given only for firm matches. Only some rows state a clone size, as once, few, many or a class for expanded clones.

j_call clone_size v_call cdr3_length d_call cdr3_aa cdr3_nt
TRBJ2-1 . TRBV5-1 14 . CASSLGEQAVEQFF TGCGCCAGCAGCTTGGGAGAGCAGGCGGTTGAGCAGTTCTTC
TRBJ2-7 . TRBV29-1 12 . CSVVNRAYEQYF TGCAGCGTTGTGAACAGAGCCTACGAGCAGTACTTC
TRBJ2-7 . TRBV29-1 14 . CSGARGEGLHEQYF TGCAGCGGGGCTCGCGGCGAGGGCCTCCACGAGCAGTACTTC
TRBJ1-6 . TRBV5-1 15 TRBD1 CASSFGGQGESPLHF TGCGCCAGCAGCTTTGGGGGACAGGGAGAATCACCCCTCCACTTT
TRBJ2-1 many TRBV12-3/TRBV12-4 16 . CASSLGSDLYYNEQFF TGTGCCAGCAGTTTAGGCTCGGACTTATACTACAATGAGCAGTTCTTC
TRBJ2-7 few TRBV6-1 18 TRBD2 CASSATLGTSVRAHEQYF TGTGCCAGCAGCGCAACTCTCGGAACTAGCGTGAGGGCCCACGAGCAGTACTTC
TRBJ2-5 many TRBV4-2 14 . CASSQEYSGETQYF TGTGCCAGCAGCCAAGAGTATAGCGGCGAGACCCAGTACTTC
TRBJ2-3 . TRBV11-2 18 TRBD2 CASSLDLREAGGTDTQYF TGTGCCAGCAGCTTAGATCTTCGGGAAGCGGGAGGTACAGATACGCAGTATTTT
TRBJ1-5 . TRBV12-5 12 . CASGLDDQPQHF TGTGCTAGTGGTTTGGACGATCAACCCCAGCATTTT
TRBJ2-3 . TRBV12-3/TRBV12-4 13 . CASSFPGADTQYF TGTGCCAGCAGTTTTCCGGGAGCAGATACGCAGTATTTT
TRBJ2-1 few TRBV10-3 16 TRBD2 CAIRPQGSGGPNEQFF TGTGCCATCAGACCACAGGGGAGCGGGGGGCCCAATGAGCAGTTCTTC
TRBJ2-7 many TRBV12-3/TRBV12-4 14 TRBD1 CASSATGSAYEQYF TGTGCCAGCAGTGCGACAGGGTCGGCCTACGAGCAGTACTTC
TRBJ2-2 few TRBV15 13 . CATSRQGTGELFF TGTGCCACCAGCAGACAGGGCACCGGGGAGCTGTTTTTT
TRBJ2-1 few TRBV24-1 15 TRBD2 CATSGGSGAYNEQFF TGTGCCACCAGTGGGGGTAGCGGGGCCTACAATGAGCAGTTCTTC
TRBJ2-7 . TRBV20-1 15 TRBD2 CSARDQASGSYEQYF TGCAGTGCTAGAGATCAGGCTAGCGGGAGCTACGAGCAGTACTTC
TRBJ2-6 . TRBV4-2 16 . CASSRNQRPGANVLTF TGTGCCAGCAGCCGGAACCAGCGCCCTGGGGCCAACGTCCTGACTTTC
TRBJ2-3 few TRBV20-1 16 TRBD2 CSARGLAGTSTDTQYF TGCAGTGCTAGAGGACTAGCGGGAACTAGCACAGATACGCAGTATTTT
TRBJ1-1 few TRBV7-9 15 . CASSSISPMNTEAFF TGTGCCAGCAGCTCTATCAGCCCCATGAACACTGAAGCTTTCTTT
TRBJ2-1 many TRBV12-3/TRBV12-4 14 . CASSPIDRSNEQFF TGTGCCAGCAGTCCCATCGACAGGTCCAATGAGCAGTTCTTC
TRBJ1-6 . TRBV18 15 TRBD1 CASSPATGENSPLHF TGTGCCAGCTCACCGGCCACAGGGGAAAATTCACCCCTCCACTTT
TRBJ1-1 . TRBV6-5 16 . CASSSPSRGARTEAFF TGTGCCAGCAGTTCCCCCTCTCGGGGCGCGAGAACTGAAGCTTTCTTT
TRBJ2-3 . TRBV29-1 13 . CSAYGGATDTQYF TGCAGCGCCTATGGGGGCGCGACAGATACGCAGTATTTT
TRBJ1-6 . TRBV27 16 TRBD1 CASSLWTGRPNSPLHF TGTGCCAGCAGTTTATGGACAGGGAGGCCCAATTCACCCCTCCACTTT
TRBJ1-5 . TRBV6-2/TRBV6-3 12 . CAVREGNQPQHF TGTGCCGTAAGGGAAGGCAATCAGCCCCAGCATTTT
TRBJ2-3 . TRBV15 16 . CATSSGERVSTDTQYF TGTGCCACCAGCAGTGGGGAGCGGGTGAGCACAGATACGCAGTATTTT
TRBJ2-5 . TRBV5-1 13 TRBD2 CASSNSGGAAQYF TGCGCCAGCAGCAATAGCGGGGGGGCCGCCCAGTACTTC
TRBJ2-7 . TRBV3-1 12 . CASSQELSGQYF TGTGCCAGCAGCCAAGAACTTTCGGGGCAGTACTTC
TRBJ2-1 few TRBV7-7 15 TRBD2 CASSLEASGSNEQFF TGTGCCAGCAGCTTAGAGGCTAGCGGGAGTAATGAGCAGTTCTTC
TRBJ2-7 few TRBV12-3/TRBV12-4 16 TRBD1 CASSSTGALSAYEQYF TGTGCCAGCAGTTCAACAGGGGCTTTGAGCGCCTACGAGCAGTACTTC
TRBJ1-1 . TRBV11-2 14 . CASSFLSGGIEAFF TGTGCCAGCAGCTTTCTTTCGGGGGGGATTGAAGCTTTCTTT